What follows are 10 T cell receptor beta chains derived from one specimen sequenced in a study of prognosis after radiotherapy for stage I lung cancer. TCR beta CDR3 amplification from genomic DNA was performed by two-round multiplex PCR. Individual primers that were specific to each TRBV and TRBJ gene served in first-round PCR. TCRdb re-analysed the multiplex PCR reads in MiXCR, keeping a single row per CDR3 protein. The table lists roughly 30,000 distinct CDR3 sequences, around 41% of them singletons. The sequencing here drew on PBMCs, taken before or after stereotactic body radiation therapy (not recorded which). The receptors come from a donor over 45 with non-small cell lung cancer.

DNA for the CDR3: TGTGCCTGGAGAAAAGCGGGACAACCGAATTCACCCCTCCACTTT. This sequence encodes CAWRKAGQPNSPLHF. J is TRBJ1-6 and V is TRBV30; D is possibly TRBD1 (6 bases). V gave up 3 bases and J gave up 7 bases, with 16 bases separating them. There are 15 residues in the CDR3. CDR1 GTSNPN and CDR2 SVGIG come from the germline V gene (reference sequence).

This clonotype came up many times. V and J are TRBV12-3 or TRBV12-4 and TRBJ2-1; TRBD2 matches at 13 bases. This CDR3 is 15 amino acids long. With 5 bases clipped from V and 10 bases from J, the junction kept 8 bases outside the gene matches. This chain's CDR3 is CASSITGLAGQEQFF. The CDR3 DNA follows: TGTGCCAGCAGTATTACGGGACTAGCGGGACAAGAGCAGTTCTTC.

This clonotype was picked up one time. Just one base apart from a much larger clone, this may be a read error. The chain employs TRBV7-9 and TRBJ1-1; D is unresolved. The V and J ends lost 5 bases and 2 bases respectively, with 12 bases between them. The CDR3 is 14 amino acids. Germline assignment: CDR1 SEHNR and CDR2 FQNEAQ (reference sequence). The CDR3 nucleotides are TGTGCCAGCAGCCCCACAGTTTTTAACACTGAAGCTTTCTTT. Amino acid sequence: CASSPTVFNTEAFF.

There are many counts of this clonotype. The gene calls are TRBV7-8 and TRBJ1-1, with 8 bases aligning to TRBD1. The J segment lost 3 bases and the V segment lost 2 bases, leaving 2 bases of the junction unmatched. This CDR3 spans 14 amino acids. Germline values: CDR1 SGHVS, CDR2 FQNEAQ. The CDR3 reads CASSLTGGDTEAFF. CDR3 bases: TGTGCCAGCAGCTTAACAGGGGGTGACACTGAAGCTTTCTTT.

This clonotype was found a few times. The CDR3 loop reads CASSLLAQMGYTF. CDR3 DNA sequence: TGTGCCAGCAGTTTGCTCGCCCAGATGGGCTACACCTTC. This sequence joins TRBV12-3 or TRBV12-4 and TRBJ1-2; D is undetermined. CDR3 length: 13 residues. The V and J ends lost 3 bases and 8 bases respectively, with 13 bases between them.

As concerns this clonotype: One base separates it from a far larger clone, so it is likely a read error. The CDR3 spells CASSPQGAEGYTF. The CDR3 nucleotides are TGTGCCAGCAGTCCACAGGGGGCAGAGGGCTACACCTTC. The chain carries TRBV12-3 or TRBV12-4 and TRBJ1-2, with 9 bases aligning to TRBD1. The CDR3 length is 13 residues. The V and J ends lost 5 bases and 8 bases, in that order; junction bases with no gene match: 6.

This chain joins TRBV6-4 and TRBJ2-3; 10 bases are shared with TRBD2. The V gene's germline CDR1 is MRHNA and CDR2 SNTAGT. This CDR3 region has 15 residues. Trimming at V came to 4 bases and at J to 6 bases, leaving 7 bases not matched to a gene. CDR3 coding DNA: TGTGCCAGCAGTGCCACTAGCGGGACCCCGGATACGCAGTATTTT. Residues: CASSATSGTPDTQYF.

With respect to this clonotype: This likely came from a read error, as a far larger clone is one base away. V usage is TRBV6-1 and J usage is TRBJ2-1; 10 positions match TRBD2. V shed 6 bases and J 10 bases; nucleotides not matched to a gene: 6. Germline V lookup: CDR1 MNHNS, CDR2 SASEGT. This CDR3 comprises 13 residues. The DNA of the CDR3 is TGTGCCAGCAGCCTAGCGGGAGTAGTGGAGCAGTTCTTC. Translation gives CASSLAGVVEQFF.

Turning to this clonotype: A much larger clone sits a single nucleotide away, making a read error possible. The V and J genes are TRBV5-4 and TRBJ1-1; D unresolved. Germline V lookup: CDR1 SGHNT, CDR2 YYREEE (reference sequence). V gave up 4 bases and J gave up 0 bases, with 7 bases separating them. The CDR3 length is 13 residues. The CDR3 sequence is CASSPVMNTEAFF. DNA of the CDR3: TGTGCCAGCAGCCCCGTGATGAACACTGAAGCTTTCTTT.

There are many counts of this clonotype. This chain uses TRBV15 with TRBJ1-1, with D perhaps TRBD1 (5 bases). CDR3 size: 16 residues. V lost 0 bases, J lost 0 bases, and 11 bases lay in between. Germline-derived CDR1 and CDR2 are LNHNV and YYDKDF (reference sequence). CDR3: CATSRDISTVNTEAFF. The CDR3 DNA reads as TGTGCCACCAGCAGAGATATTTCGACAGTGAACACTGAAGCTTTCTTT.